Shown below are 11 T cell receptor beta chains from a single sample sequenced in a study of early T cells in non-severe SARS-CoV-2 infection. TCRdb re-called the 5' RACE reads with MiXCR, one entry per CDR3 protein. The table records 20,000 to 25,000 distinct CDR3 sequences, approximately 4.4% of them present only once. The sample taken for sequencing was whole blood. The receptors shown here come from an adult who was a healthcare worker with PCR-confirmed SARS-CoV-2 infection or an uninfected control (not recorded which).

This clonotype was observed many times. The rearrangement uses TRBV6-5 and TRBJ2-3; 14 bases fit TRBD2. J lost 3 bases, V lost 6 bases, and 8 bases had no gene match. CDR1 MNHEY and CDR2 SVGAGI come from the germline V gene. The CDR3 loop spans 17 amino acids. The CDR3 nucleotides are TGTGCCAGCAGCCTCGTGACTAGCGGGGGGGTGACAGATACGCAGTATTTT. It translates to CASSLVTSGGVTDTQYF.

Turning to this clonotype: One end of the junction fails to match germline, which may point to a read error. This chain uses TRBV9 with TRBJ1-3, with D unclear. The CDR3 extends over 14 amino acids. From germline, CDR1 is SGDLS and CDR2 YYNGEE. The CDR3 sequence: CASSKGLSGDTIYF. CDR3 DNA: TGTGCCAGCAGCAAAGGACTCTCTGGAGACACCATATATTTT.

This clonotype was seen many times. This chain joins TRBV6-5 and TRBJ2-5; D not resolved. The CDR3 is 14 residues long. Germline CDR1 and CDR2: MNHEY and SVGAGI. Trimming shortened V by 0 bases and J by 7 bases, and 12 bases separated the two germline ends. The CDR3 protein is CASSYSTGSGTQYF. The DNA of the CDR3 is TGTGCCAGCAGTTACTCGACCGGCTCGGGGACCCAGTACTTC.

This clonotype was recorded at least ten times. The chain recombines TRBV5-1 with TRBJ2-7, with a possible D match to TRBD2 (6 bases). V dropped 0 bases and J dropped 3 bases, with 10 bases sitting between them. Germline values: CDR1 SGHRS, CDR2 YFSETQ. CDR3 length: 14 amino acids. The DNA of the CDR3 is TGCGCCAGCAGCTTGGTGGCGGAGGGCTACGAGCAGTACTTC. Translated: CASSLVAEGYEQYF.

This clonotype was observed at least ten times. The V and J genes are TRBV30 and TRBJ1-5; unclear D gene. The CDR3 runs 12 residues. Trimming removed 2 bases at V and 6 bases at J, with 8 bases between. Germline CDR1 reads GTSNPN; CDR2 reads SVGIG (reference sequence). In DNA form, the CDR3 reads TGTGCCTGGAGTCCCGAAGGTCAGCCCCAGCATTTT. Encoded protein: CAWSPEGQPQHF.

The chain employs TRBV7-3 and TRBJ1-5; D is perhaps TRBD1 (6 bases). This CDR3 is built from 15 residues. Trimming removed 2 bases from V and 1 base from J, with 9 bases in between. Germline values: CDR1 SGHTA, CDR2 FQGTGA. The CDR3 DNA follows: TGTGCCAGCAGCTTAGGGGGCTCGAGCAATCAGCCCCAGCATTTT. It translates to CASSLGGSSNQPQHF.

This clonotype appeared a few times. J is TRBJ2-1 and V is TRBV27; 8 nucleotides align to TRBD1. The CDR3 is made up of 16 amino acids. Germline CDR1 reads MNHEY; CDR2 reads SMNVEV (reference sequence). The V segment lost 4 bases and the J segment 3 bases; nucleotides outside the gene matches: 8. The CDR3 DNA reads TGTGCCAGCAGTTCAAGGACAGGGATTATCTACAATGAGCAGTTCTTC. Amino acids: CASSSRTGIIYNEQFF.

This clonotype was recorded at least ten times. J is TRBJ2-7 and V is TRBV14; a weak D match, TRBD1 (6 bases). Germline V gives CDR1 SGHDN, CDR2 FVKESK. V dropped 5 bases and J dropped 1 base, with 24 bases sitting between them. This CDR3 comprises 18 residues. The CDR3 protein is CASSERGRGQRSSYEQYF. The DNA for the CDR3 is TGTGCCAGCAGCGAAAGGGGTCGTGGACAGAGAAGTTCCTACGAGCAGTACTTC. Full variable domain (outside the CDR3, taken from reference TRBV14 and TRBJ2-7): EAGVTQFPSHSVIEKGQTVTLRCDPISGHDNLYWYRRVMGKEIKFLLHFVKESKQDESGMPNNRFLAERTGGTYSTLKVQPAELEDSGVYFCASSERGRGQRSSYEQYFGPGTRLTVT.

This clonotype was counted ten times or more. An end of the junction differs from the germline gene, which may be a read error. CDR3 sequence: CASSYSGGAGSQAQHF. For the CDR3, the DNA is TGTGCCAGCAGTTACTCTGGAGGGGCTGGTTCTCAGGCCCAGCATTTT. J is TRBJ1-5 and V is TRBV6-2 or TRBV6-3; possibly TRBD1 for D (5 bases). The CDR3 has 16 amino acids. Looked up from germline, CDR1 is MNHEY and CDR2 is SVGEGT.

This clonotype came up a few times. CDR3 amino acids: CASSPSRVSTEAFF. CDR3 sequence (DNA): TGTGCCAGCAGTCCAAGTCGGGTTTCGACTGAAGCTTTCTTT. This rearrangement joins TRBV12-3 or TRBV12-4 to TRBJ1-1; D is undetermined. This CDR3 region has 14 residues. Trimming took 5 bases from V and 5 from J, leaving 15 bases between them.

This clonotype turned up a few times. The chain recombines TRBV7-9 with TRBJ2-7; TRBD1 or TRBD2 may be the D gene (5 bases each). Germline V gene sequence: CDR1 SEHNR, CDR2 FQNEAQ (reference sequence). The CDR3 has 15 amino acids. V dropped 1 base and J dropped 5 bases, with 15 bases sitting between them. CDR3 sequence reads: CASSLDGEGNHEQYF. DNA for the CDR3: TGTGCCAGCAGCTTAGATGGTGAGGGGAACCACGAGCAGTACTTC.